The 2 T cell receptor beta chains below come from one sample, sequenced in a study of control samples from healthy donors and cancer patients. TCRdb's copy holds only in-frame clones and misses some; the assay was immunoSEQ multiplex PCR. The table has 110,000 to 150,000 clones, about nine tenths seen once. Sequencing was performed on blood. The source of these receptors is a man younger than 45 in good health.

The V and J genes are TRBV6-6 and TRBJ1-1; TRBD1 agrees at 8 bases. Germline CDR1 reads MNHNY; CDR2 reads SVGAGI (reference sequence). The CDR3 spans 13 residues. Germline trimming cut 6 bases from V and 4 bases from J; bases unmatched to any gene: 4. The CDR3 DNA reads TGTGCCAGCAGACCCACAGGGGGCACTGAAGCTTTCTTT. Encoded protein: CASRPTGGTEAFF.

The rearrangement links TRBV25-1 to TRBJ2-5; D is ambiguous. In germline, CDR1 is MGHDK, CDR2 SYGVNS. There are 12 residues in the CDR3. Trimming left V 5 bases short and J 1 base short, with 5 bases between. The CDR3 DNA sequence: TGTGCCAGCAGTAAAGGCCAAGAGACCCAGTACTTC. It encodes CASSKGQETQYF. The whole variable domain, remainder taken from reference TRBV25-1 and TRBJ2-5, is EADIYQTPRYLVIGTGKKITLECSQTMGHDKMYWYQQDPGMELHLIHYSYGVNSTEKGDLSSESTVSRIRTEHFPLTLESARPSHTSQYLCASSKGQETQYFGPGTRLLVL.